This T cell receptor beta chain was recorded in a study of T cell responses to AZD1222 COVID-19 vaccine. The CDR3 runs 13 residues. Germline CDR1 reads KGHSH; CDR2 reads LQKENI. Deletions cut 3 bases from V and 0 bases from J, with 6 bases between. Sequencing was performed with immunoSEQ multiplex PCR; in TCRdb, only in-frame clones are kept and a portion is missing. The sample shows 65,000 to 75,000 clones, around three quarters of them seen only once. General observations from the study: Baseline serology detected seropositivity in only six AZD1222 recipients.

As to this clone: The antigen remains undetermined.

This receptor was identified in an adult who received the AZD1222 COVID-19 vaccine. The chain combines TRBV18 with TRBJ2-7, with D maybe TRBD2 (6 bases). The material was peripheral blood, obtained 28 days after the second AZD1222 dose. CDR3 nucleotides: TGTGCCAGCTCACCGGACTACTCCTACGAGCAGTACTTC. It yields the protein CASSPDYSYEQYF.